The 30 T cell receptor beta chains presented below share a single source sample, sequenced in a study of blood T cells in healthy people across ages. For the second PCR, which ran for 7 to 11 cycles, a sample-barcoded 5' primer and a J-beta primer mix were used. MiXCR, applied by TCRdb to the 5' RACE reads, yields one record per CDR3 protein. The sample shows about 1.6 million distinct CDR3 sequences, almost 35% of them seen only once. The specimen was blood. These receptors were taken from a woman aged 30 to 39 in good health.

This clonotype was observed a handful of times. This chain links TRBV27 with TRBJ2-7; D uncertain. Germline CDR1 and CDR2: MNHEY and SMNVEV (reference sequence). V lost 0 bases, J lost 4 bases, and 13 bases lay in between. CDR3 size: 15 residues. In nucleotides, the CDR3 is TGTGCCAGCAGTTTATCGAGTGCTGAACTTTACGAGCAGTACTTC. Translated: CASSLSSAELYEQYF.

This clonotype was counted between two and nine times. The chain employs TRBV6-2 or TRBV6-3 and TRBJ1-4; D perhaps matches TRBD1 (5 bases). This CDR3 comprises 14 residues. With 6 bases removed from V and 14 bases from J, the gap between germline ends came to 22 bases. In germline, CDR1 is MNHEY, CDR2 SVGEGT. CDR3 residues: CASSPDIRAGDLFF. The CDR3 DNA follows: TGTGCCAGCAGCCCCGACATCAGGGCGGGGGACCTGTTTTTT.

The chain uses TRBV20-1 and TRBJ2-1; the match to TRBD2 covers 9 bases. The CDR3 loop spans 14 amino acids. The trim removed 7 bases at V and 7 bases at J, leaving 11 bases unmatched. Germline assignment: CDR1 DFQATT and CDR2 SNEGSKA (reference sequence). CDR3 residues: CSVLRSGGWNEQFF. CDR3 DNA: TGCAGTGTTTTACGTAGCGGGGGTTGGAATGAGCAGTTCTTC.

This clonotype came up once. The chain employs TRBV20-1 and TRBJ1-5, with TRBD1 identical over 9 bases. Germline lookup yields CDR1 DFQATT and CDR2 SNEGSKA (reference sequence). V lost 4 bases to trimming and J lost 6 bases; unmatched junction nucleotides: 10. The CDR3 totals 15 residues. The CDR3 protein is CSATGTGRAGQPQHF. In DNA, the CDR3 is TGCAGTGCTACCGGGACAGGGAGGGCTGGTCAGCCCCAGCATTTT.

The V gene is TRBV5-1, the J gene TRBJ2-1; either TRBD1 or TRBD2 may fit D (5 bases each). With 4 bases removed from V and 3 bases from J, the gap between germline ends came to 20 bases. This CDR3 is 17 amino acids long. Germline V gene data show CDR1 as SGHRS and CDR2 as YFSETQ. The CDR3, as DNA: TGCGCCAGCAGCAATACTGAGGGGCCCGCTAACTACAATGAGCAGTTCTTC. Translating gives CASSNTEGPANYNEQFF. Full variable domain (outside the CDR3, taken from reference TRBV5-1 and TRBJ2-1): KAGVTQTPRYLIKTRGQQVTLSCSPISGHRSVSWYQQTPGQGLQFLFEYFSETQRNKGNFPGRFSGRQFSNSRSEMNVSTLELGDSALYLCASSNTEGPANYNEQFFGPGTRLTVL.

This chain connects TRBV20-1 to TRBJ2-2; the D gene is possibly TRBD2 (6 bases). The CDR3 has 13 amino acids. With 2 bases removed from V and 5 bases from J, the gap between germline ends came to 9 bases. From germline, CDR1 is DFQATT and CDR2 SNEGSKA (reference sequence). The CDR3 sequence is CSARQGLTGELFF. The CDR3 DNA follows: TGCAGTGCTAGACAGGGACTGACCGGGGAGCTGTTTTTT.

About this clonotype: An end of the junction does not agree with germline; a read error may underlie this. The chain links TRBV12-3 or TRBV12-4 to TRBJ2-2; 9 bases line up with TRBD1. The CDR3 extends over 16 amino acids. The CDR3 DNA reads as TGTGCCAGCAGTTTTGGGACAGGGTTGATCGCCGGGGAGCAGTTTTTT. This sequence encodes CASSFGTGLIAGEQFF.

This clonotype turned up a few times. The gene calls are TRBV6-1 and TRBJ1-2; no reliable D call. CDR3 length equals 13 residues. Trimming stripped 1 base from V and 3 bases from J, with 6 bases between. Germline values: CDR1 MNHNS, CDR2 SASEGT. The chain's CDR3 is CASSEEGYYGYTF. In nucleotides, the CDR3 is TGTGCCAGCAGTGAAGAAGGGTACTATGGCTACACCTTC.

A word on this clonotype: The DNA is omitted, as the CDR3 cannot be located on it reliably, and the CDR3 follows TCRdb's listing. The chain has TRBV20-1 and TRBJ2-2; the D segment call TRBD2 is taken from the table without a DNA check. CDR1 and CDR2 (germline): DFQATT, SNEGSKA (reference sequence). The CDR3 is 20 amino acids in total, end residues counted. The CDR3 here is CSARTGTSVSYEQYFGELFF.

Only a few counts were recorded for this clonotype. The CDR3 loop is CASSLSFGAEAFF. DNA of the CDR3: TGTGCCAGCAGTTTATCCTTCGGGGCTGAAGCTTTCTTT. The V gene is TRBV27, the J gene TRBJ1-1; D not resolved. Trimming pared 0 bases from V and 6 bases from J, leaving 8 bases between. Germline CDR1 MNHEY, CDR2 SMNVEV (reference sequence). This CDR3 spans 13 amino acids.

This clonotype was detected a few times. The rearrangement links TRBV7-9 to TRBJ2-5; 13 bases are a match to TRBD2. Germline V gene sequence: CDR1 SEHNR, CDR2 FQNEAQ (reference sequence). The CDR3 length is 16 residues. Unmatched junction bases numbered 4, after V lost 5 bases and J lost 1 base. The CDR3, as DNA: TGTGCCAGCAGCGTTCGACTAGCGGGGGGCCAAGAGACCCAGTACTTC. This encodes CASSVRLAGGQETQYF.

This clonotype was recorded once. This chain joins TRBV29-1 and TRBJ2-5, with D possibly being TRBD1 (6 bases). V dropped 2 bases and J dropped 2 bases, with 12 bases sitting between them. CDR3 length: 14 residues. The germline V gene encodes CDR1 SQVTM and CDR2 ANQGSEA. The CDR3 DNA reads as TGCAGCGTTGAACAGGGGTTGGGGCAAGAGACCCAGTACTTC. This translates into CSVEQGLGQETQYF. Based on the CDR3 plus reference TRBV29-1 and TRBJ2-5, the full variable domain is SAVISQKPSRDICQRGTSLTIQCQVDSQVTMMFWYRQQPGQSLTLIATANQGSEATYESGFVIDKFPISRPNLTFSTLTVSNMSPEDSSIYLCSVEQGLGQETQYFGPGTRLLVL.

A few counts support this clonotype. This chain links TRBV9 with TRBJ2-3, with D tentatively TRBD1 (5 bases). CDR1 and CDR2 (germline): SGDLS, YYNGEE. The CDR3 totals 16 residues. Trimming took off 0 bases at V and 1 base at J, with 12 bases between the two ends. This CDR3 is CASSVGVAGRTDTQYF. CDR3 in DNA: TGTGCCAGCAGCGTAGGGGTGGCAGGGCGCACAGATACGCAGTATTTT.

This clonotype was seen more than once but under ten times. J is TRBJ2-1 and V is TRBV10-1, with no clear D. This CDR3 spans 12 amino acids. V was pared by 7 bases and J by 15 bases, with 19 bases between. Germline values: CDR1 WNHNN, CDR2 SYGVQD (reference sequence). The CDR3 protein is CASKIRAYPGFF. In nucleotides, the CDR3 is TGCGCCAGCAAAATAAGGGCGTACCCGGGGTTCTTC.

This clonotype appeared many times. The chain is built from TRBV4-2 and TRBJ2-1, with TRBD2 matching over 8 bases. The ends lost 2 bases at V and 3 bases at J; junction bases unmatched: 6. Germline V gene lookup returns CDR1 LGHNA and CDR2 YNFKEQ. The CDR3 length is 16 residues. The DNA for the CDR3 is TGTGCCAGCAGCCAACAAACTAGCGGTCACTACAATGAGCAGTTCTTC. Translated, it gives CASSQQTSGHYNEQFF.

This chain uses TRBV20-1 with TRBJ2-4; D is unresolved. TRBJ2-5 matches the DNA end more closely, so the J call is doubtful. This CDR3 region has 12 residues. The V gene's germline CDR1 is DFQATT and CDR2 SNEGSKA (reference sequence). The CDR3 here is CSAPYAQETQYF. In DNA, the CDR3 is TGCAGTGCCCCCTATGCCCAAGAGACCCAGTACTTC.

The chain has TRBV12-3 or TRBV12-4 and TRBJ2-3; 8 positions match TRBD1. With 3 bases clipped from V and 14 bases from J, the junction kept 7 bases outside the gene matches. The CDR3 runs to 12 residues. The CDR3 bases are TGTGCCAGCAGTTTTGGGACAGGTTTAACGTATTTT. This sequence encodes CASSFGTGLTYF.

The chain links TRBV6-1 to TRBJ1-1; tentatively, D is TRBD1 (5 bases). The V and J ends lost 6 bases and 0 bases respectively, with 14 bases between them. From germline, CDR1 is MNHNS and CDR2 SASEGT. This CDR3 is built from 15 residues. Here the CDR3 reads CASRSDGAVNTEAFF. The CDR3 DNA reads TGTGCCAGCAGATCCGATGGGGCTGTGAACACTGAAGCTTTCTTT.

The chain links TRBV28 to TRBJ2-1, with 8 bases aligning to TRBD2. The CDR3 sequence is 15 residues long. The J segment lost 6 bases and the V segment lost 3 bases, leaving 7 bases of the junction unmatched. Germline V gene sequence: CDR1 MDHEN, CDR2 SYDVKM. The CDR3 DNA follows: TGTGCCAGCAGTTTTGCGGGAGGCGGAGGCAATGAGCAGTTCTTC. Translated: CASSFAGGGGNEQFF.

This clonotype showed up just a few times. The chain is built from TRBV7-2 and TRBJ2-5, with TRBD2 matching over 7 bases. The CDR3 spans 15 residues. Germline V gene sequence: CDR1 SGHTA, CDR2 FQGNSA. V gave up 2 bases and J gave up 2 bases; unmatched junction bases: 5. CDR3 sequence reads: CASSLRAGSQETQYF. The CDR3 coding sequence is TGTGCCAGCAGCTTACGAGCGGGGAGTCAAGAGACCCAGTACTTC.

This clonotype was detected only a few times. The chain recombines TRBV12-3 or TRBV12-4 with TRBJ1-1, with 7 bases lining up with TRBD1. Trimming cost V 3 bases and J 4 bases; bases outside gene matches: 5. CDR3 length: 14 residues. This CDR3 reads CASSLAGQLTEAFF. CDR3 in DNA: TGTGCCAGCAGTTTGGCGGGACAGCTCACTGAAGCTTTCTTT.

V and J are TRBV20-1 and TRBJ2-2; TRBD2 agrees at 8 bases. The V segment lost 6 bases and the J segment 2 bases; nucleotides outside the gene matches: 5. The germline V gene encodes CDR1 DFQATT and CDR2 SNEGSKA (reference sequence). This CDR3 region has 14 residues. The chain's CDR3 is CSATTSGNTGELFF. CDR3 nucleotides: TGCAGTGCCACAACTAGCGGTAACACCGGGGAGCTGTTTTTT.

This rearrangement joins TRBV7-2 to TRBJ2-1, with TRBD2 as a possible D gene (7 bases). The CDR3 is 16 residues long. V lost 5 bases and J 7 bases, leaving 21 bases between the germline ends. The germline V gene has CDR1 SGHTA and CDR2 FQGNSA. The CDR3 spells CASSPAGGGGQNEQFF. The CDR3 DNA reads TGTGCCAGCAGCCCCGCAGGTGGCGGGGGACAAAATGAGCAGTTCTTC.

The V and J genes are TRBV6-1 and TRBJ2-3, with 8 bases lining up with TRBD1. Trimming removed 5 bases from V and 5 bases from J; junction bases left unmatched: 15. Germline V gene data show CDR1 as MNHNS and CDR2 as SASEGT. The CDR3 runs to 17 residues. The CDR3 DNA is TGTGCCAGCAGTACCTCCATCGTTACAGGGGGAAAAGATACGCAGTATTTT. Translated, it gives CASSTSIVTGGKDTQYF.

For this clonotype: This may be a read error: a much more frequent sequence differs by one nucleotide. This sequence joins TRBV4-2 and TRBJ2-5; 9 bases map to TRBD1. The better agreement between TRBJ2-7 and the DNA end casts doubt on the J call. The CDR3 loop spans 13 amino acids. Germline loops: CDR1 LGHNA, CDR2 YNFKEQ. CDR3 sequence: CAGSHGQGTEQYF. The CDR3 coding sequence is TGTGCCGGCAGCCATGGACAGGGGACCGAGCAGTACTTC.

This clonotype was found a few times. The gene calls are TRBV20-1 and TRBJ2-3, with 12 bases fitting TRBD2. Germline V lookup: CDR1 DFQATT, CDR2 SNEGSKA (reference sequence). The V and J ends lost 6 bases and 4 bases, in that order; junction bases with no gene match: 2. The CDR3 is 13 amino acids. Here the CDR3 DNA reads TGCAGTGCGACTAGCGGGGGCGCAGATACGCAGTATTTT. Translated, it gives CSATSGGADTQYF.

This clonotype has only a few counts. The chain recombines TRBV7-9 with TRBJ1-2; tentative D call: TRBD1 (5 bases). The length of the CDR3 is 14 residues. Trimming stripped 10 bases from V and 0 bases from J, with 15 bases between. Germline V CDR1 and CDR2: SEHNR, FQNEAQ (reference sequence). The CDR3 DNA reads TGTGCCACCAGGGTGGTGGGGGCTAACTATGGCTACACCTTC. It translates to CATRVVGANYGYTF.

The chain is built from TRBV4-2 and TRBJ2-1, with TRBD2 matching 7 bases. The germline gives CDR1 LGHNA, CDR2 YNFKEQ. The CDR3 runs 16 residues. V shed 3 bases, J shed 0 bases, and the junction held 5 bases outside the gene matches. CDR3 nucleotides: TGTGCCAGCAGCCAGGACGGGAGGCGCTCCTACAATGAGCAGTTCTTC. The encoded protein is CASSQDGRRSYNEQFF.

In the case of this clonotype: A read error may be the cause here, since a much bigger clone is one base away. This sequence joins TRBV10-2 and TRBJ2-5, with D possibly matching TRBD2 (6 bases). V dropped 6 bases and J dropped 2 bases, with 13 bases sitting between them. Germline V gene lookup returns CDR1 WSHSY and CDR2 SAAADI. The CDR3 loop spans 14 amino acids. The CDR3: CASRALAKQETQYF. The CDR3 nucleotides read TGCGCCAGCAGGGCTCTAGCGAAGCAAGAGACCCAGTACTTC.

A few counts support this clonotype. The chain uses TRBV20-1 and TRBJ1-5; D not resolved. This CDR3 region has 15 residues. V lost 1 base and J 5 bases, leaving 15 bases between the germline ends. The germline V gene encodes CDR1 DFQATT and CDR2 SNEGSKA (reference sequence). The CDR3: CSARVRDNIDQPQHF. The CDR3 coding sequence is TGCAGTGCTAGAGTTCGGGATAACATAGATCAGCCCCAGCATTTT.